The clone carrying this TCR beta chain was counted at least ten times. The conserved phenylalanine or tryptophan normally closing the CDR3 is absent here, so this likely arose from a read error. It is unclear where the CDR3 begins or ends on the DNA, so no DNA is shown, and the CDR3 is as TCRdb lists it. This specimen belongs to a study of tumor-infiltrating lymphocytes in oesophageal squamous cell carcinoma. Both ends counted, the CDR3 spans 13 residues. Germline lookup yields CDR1 SGHTS and CDR2 YDEGEE. One entry per CDR3 protein results from TCRdb running MiXCR on the PCR reads. Of tens of thousands of distinct CDR3 sequences listed, 35% to 45% are singletons.

Sequences were obtained from esophageal tumor tissue. This sequence joins TRBV5-8 and TRBJ2-1; TRBD1, the table's D call, was not compared with the DNA. The TCR was taken from a male donor with esophageal squamous cell carcinoma. The CDR3 is CASSPPERRGSSL.